The source of this T cell receptor beta chain is a study of cytomegalovirus exposure and HLA in healthy donors. In the study overall: Early released data had 65 million to 100 million unique TCRs, all coming from HLA-typed donors.

V was pared by 0 bases and J by 4 bases, with 10 bases of the junction left unmatched. Germline CDR1 is SGHRS and CDR2 is YFSETQ. The CDR3 runs to 17 residues. Turning to this clone: Its antigen is not identified.

All donors participated as healthy donors of bone marrow. The study ran its PCR with 60 Vbeta and 13 Jbeta primers. TCRdb's copy holds only in-frame clones and misses some; the assay was immunoSEQ multiplex PCR. Of 180,000 or so clones in the sample, 86% are singletons; the top ten hold roughly 0.33%. General observations from the study: Most subjects' HLA-A and HLA-B alleles were reportedly predicted from TCR beta sequences.

The chain is built from TRBV5-1 and TRBJ2-1; TRBD2 matches 7 bases. The TCR was taken from a woman in her 30s in good health and CMV-seronegative. The sequencing sample was made of PBMCs. As DNA, the CDR3 is TGCGCCAGCAGCTTGGGAGCGGGAATGGGACGGTACAATGAGCAGTTCTTC. Translated, it gives CASSLGAGMGRYNEQFF. The full variable domain, in which reference TRBV5-1 and TRBJ2-1 provide the parts outside the CDR3, is KAGVTQTPRYLIKTRGQQVTLSCSPISGHRSVSWYQQTPGQGLQFLFEYFSETQRNKGNFPGRFSGRQFSNSRSEMNVSTLELGDSALYLCASSLGAGMGRYNEQFFGPGTRLTVL.